These 2 T cell receptor beta chains were sequenced from one sample in a study of T cells in Graves' hyperthyroidism and ophthalmopathy. RNA transcripts yielded amplified TCR beta CDR3 regions. A set of HTBI primers served as the primers for a first-round RT-PCR of the TCR CDR3. Using its own MiXCR run on the multiplex PCR reads, TCRdb lists one record per CDR3 protein. The table includes some 620,000 distinct CDR3 sequences, about 16% detected once. The material sequenced was blood. These receptors originate from a woman in her 30s with Graves' hyperthyroidism.

The CDR3 region has the DNA TGTGCCAGCAGTGACTCCCCCTACATGAGCGAGTTCTTC. Amino acids: CASSDSPYMSEFF. V and J are TRBV6-1 and TRBJ2-1; D ambiguous. The CDR3 totals 13 residues. Germline assignment: CDR1 MNHNS and CDR2 SASEGT. The V end was cut by 3 bases, the J end by 14 bases, with 17 bases between.

The chain couples TRBV9 to TRBJ2-2, with 13 bases that match TRBD2. Looked up from germline, CDR1 is SGDLS and CDR2 is YYNGEE. This CDR3 has 16 residues. J gave up 6 bases and V 5 bases, and 7 bases lay outside the gene matches. CDR3 amino acids: CASSSRTSGSPGELFF. The DNA for the CDR3 is TGTGCCAGCAGTTCCCGGACTAGCGGGAGCCCCGGGGAGCTGTTTTTT. The whole variable domain, remainder taken from reference TRBV9 and TRBJ2-2, is DSGVTQTPKHLITATGQRVTLRCSPRSGDLSVYWYQQSLDQGLQFLIQYYNGEERAKGNILERFSAQQFPDLHSELNLSSLELGDSALYFCASSSRTSGSPGELFFGEGSRLTVL.